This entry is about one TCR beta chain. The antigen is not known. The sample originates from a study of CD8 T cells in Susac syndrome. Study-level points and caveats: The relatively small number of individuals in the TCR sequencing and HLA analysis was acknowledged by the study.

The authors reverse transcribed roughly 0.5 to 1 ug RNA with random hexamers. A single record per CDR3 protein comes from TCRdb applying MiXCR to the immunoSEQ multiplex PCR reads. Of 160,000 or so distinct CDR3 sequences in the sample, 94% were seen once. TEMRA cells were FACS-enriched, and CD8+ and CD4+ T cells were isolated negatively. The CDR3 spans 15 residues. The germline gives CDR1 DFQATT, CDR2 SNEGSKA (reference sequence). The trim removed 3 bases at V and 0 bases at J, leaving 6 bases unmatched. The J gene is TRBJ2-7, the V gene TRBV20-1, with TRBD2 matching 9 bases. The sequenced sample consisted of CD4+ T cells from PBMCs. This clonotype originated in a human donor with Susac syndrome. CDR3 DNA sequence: TGCAGTGCTAGGGATGTGACTAGCGGCTCCTACGAGCAGTACTTC. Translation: CSARDVTSGSYEQYF.